This TCR beta chain derives from a study of shared clonotypes between healthy human individuals. The study ran the assay at deep level. Sequencing used immunoSEQ multiplex PCR; TCRdb keeps in-frame clones, though not all of them. Among 2 million to 2.5 million clones listed, 90% to 95% were seen once. The CDR3 spans 17 residues. Germline V gives CDR1 KGHSH, CDR2 LQKENI. V lost 5 bases, J lost 7 bases, and 14 bases stayed unmatched. This clonotype originated in a man between 18 and 29 years old in good health. Some clones in this sample may be carry-over from other donors' samples. Sequencing used naive CD4+ T cells from PBMCs. Documented subset: CD45RA+ positively selected. The J gene is TRBJ2-1, the V gene TRBV18; 10 bases align to TRBD1. DNA for the CDR3: TGTGCCAGCTCAACCCAGGGCCCCGGGACAGGGGATAATGAGCAGTTCTTC. Its translation: CASSTQGPGTGDNEQFF.